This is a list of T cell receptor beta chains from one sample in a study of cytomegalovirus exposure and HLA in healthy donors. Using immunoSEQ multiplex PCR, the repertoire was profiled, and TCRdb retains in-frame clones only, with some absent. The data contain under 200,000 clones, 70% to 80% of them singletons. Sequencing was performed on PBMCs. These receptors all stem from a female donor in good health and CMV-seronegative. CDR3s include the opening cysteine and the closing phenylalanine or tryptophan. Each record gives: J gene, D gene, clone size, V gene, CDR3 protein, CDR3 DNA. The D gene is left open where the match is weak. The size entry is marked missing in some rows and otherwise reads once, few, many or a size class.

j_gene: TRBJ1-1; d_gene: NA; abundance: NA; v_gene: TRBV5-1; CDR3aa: CARPQTGIVHMNTEAFF; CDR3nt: TGCGCCAGGCCCCAAACAGGGATCGTCCATATGAACACTGAAGCTTTCTTT
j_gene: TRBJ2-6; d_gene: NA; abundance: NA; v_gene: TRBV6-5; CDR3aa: CASSYGSSGANVLTF; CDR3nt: TGTGCCAGCAGTTACGGGAGCTCTGGGGCCAACGTCCTGACTTTC
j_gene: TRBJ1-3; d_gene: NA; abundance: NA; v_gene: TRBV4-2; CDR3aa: CASSQDQTGSGNTIYF; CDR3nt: TGTGCCAGCAGCCAAGATCAGACGGGCTCTGGAAACACCATATATTTT
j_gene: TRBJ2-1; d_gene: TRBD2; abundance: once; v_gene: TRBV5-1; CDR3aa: CASSSSVTSGYNEQFF; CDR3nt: TGCGCCAGCAGCTCGTCCGTGACTAGCGGGTACAATGAGCAGTTCTTC
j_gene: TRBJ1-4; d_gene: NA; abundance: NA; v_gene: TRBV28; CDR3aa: CASSSATAENEKLFF; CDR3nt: TGTGCCAGCAGTTCGGCGACGGCGGAAAATGAAAAACTGTTTTTT
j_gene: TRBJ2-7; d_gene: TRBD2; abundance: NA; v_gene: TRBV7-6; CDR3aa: CASSRGLAGVKHDEQYF; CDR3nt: TGTGCCAGCAGCCGCGGACTAGCGGGAGTTAAACACGACGAGCAGTACTTC
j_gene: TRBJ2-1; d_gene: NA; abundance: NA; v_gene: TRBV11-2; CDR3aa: CASSQNNEQFF; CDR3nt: TGTGCCAGCAGCCAGAACAATGAGCAGTTCTTC
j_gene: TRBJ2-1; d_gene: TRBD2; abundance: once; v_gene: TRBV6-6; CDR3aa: CASRLAGDGGEQFF; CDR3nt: TGTGCCAGCAGATTGGCGGGGGATGGCGGTGAGCAGTTCTTC
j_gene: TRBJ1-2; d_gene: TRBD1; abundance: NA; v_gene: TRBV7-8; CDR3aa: CASSFQGATNYGYTF; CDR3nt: TGTGCCAGCAGCTTTCAGGGGGCAACTAACTATGGCTACACCTTC
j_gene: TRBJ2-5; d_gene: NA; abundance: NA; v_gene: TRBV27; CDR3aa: CASSLYLWTAQETQYF; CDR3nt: TGTGCCAGCAGTTTATACCTATGGACAGCCCAAGAGACCCAGTACTTC
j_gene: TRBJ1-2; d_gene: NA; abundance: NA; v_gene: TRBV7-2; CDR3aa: CASSLSSVGQGGGYTF; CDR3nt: TGTGCCAGCAGCTTATCGTCAGTGGGGCAGGGAGGTGGCTACACCTTC
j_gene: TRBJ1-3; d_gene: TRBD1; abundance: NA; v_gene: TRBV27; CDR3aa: CASSQNQGATIYF; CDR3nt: TGTGCCAGCAGTCAGAATCAGGGGGCCACCATATATTTT
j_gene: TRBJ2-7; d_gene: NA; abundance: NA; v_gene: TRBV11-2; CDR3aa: CASSLEETRLRYEQYF; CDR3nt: TGTGCCAGCAGCTTAGAAGAGACTAGACTCCGCTACGAGCAGTACTTC
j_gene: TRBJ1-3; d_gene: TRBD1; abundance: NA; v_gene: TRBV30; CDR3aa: CAWRTGPGNTIYF; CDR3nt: TGTGCCTGGCGGACAGGACCAGGGAACACCATATATTTT
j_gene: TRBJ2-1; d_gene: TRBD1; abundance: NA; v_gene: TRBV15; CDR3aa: CATTLDRGHNEQFF; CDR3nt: TGTGCCACCACCTTGGACAGGGGGCACAATGAGCAGTTCTTC
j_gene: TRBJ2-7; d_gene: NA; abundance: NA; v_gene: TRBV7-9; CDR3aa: CASSPRRGNEQYF; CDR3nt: TGTGCCAGCAGCCCCCGTAGGGGGAACGAGCAGTACTTC
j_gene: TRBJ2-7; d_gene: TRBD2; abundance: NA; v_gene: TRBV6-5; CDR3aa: CASRERTSGIYEQYF; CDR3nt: TGTGCCAGCAGAGAGCGGACTAGCGGTATCTACGAGCAGTACTTC
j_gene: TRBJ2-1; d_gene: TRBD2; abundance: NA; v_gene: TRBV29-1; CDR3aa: CSVSTSMGNEQFF; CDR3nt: TGCAGCGTGTCGACTAGCATGGGCAATGAGCAGTTCTTC
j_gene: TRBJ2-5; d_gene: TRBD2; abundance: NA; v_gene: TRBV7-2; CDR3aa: CASSSSRGAGVRETQYF; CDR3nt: TGTGCCAGCAGCTCCTCCCGGGGAGCGGGAGTGAGAGAGACCCAGTACTTC
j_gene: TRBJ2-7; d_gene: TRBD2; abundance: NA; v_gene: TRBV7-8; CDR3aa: CASSLRGGGASYEQYF; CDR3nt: TGTGCCAGCAGCTTACGGGGCGGGGGGGCCTCCTACGAGCAGTACTTC
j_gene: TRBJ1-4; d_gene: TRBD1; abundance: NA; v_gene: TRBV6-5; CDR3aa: CASSFSGQGIEKLFF; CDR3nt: TGTGCCAGCAGTTTCTCGGGACAGGGTATAGAAAAACTGTTTTTT
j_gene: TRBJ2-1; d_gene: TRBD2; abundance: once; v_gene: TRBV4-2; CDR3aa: CASWSAGGDNEQFF; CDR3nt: TGTGCCAGTTGGTCGGCGGGAGGGGACAATGAGCAGTTCTTC
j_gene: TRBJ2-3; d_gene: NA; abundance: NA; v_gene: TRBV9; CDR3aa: CASSVDQSTDTQYF; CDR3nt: TGTGCCAGCAGCGTAGACCAGAGCACAGATACGCAGTATTTT
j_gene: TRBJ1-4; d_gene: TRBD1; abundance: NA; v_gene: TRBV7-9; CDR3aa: CASSIWDRRDEKLFF; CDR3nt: TGTGCCAGCAGCATTTGGGACAGGCGAGATGAAAAACTGTTTTTT
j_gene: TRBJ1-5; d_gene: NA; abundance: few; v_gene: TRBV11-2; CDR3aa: CASSSGVIRDQPQHF; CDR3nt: TGTGCCAGCAGCTCGGGGGTGATCCGGGACCAGCCCCAGCATTTT
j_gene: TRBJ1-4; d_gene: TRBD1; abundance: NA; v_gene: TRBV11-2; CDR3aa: CASSLRGRNEKLFF; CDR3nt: TGTGCCAGCAGCCTCAGGGGGCGCAATGAAAAACTGTTTTTT
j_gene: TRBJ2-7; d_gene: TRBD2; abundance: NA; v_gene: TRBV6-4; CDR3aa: CASGETSGTYEQYF; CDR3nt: TGTGCCAGCGGAGAGACTAGCGGCACCTACGAGCAGTACTTC
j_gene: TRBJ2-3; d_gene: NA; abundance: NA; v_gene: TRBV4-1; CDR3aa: CASSLRQTGTDTQYF; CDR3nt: TGCGCCAGCAGCCTACGCCAGACGGGTACAGATACGCAGTATTTT
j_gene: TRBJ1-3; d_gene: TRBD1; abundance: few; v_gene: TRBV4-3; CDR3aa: CASSQAPSRTGGTGNTIYF; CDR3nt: TGCGCCAGCAGCCAAGCCCCCTCTAGGACAGGGGGTACTGGAAACACCATATATTTT
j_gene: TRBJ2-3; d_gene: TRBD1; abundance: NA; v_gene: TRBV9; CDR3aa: CASSVDDRALDTQYF; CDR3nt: TGTGCCAGCAGCGTAGACGACAGGGCTTTAGATACGCAGTATTTT
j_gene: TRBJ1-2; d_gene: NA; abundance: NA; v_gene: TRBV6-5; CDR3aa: CASSSPNGGGYTF; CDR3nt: TGTGCCAGCAGTTCTCCTAACGGGGGTGGCTACACCTTC
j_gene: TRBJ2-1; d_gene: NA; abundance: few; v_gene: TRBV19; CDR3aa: CASKQRVENEQFF; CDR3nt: TGTGCCAGTAAGCAGCGGGTAGAGAATGAGCAGTTCTTC
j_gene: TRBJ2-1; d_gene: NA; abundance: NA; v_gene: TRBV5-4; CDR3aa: CASSLSSRGGNEQFF; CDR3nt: TGTGCCAGCAGCCTTAGCAGCAGGGGAGGGAATGAGCAGTTCTTC
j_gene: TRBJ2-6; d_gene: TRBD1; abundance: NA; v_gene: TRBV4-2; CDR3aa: CASSSQGSSGANGLTF; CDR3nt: TGTGCCAGCAGCTCACAGGGGAGCTCTGGGGCCAACGGCCTGACTTTC
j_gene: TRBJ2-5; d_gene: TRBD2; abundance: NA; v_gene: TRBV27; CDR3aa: CASRTSGSETQYF; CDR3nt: TGTGCCAGCAGGACTAGCGGGTCGGAGACCCAGTACTTC
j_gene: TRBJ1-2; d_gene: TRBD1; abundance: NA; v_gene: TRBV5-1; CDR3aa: CASTPRGDYGYTF; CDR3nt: TGCGCCAGCACCCCCAGGGGGGACTATGGCTACACCTTC
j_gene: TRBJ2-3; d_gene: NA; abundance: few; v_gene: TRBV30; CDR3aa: CAWRVTSTDTQYF; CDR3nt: TGTGCCTGGAGAGTGACTTCCACAGATACGCAGTATTTT
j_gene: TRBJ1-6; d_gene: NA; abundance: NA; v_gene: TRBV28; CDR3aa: CASSQGSSPLHF; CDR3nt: TGTGCCAGCAGCCAGGGTAGTTCACCCCTCCACTTT
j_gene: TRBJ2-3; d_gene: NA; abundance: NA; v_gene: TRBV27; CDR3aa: CASTMGGTQYF; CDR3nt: TGTGCCAGCACTATGGGAGGTACGCAGTATTTT
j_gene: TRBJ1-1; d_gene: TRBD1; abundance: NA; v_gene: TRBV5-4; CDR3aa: CASSRPDREAFF; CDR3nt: TGTGCCAGCAGCCGCCCGGACAGGGAAGCTTTCTTT
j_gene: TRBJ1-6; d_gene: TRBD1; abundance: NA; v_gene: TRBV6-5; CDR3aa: CASSYRPDRGSPLHF; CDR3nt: TGTGCCAGCAGTTACCGACCCGACAGGGGCTCACCCCTCCACTTT
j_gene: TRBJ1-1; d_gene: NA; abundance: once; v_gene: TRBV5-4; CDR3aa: CASSSSQGITEAFF; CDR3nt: TGTGCCAGCAGCTCGTCACAGGGTATCACTGAAGCTTTCTTT
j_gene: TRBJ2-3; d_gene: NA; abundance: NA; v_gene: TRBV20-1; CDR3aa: CSALPHGTQYF; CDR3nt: TGCAGTGCTCTGCCTCACGGGACGCAGTATTTT
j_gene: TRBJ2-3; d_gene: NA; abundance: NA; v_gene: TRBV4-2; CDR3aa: CASSRWRSEADTQYF; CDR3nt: TGTGCCAGCAGCCGTTGGAGGTCAGAGGCGGATACGCAGTATTTT
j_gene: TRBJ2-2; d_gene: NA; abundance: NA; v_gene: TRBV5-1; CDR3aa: CASSLGMDSAYTGELFF; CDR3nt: TGCGCCAGCAGCTTGGGGATGGACTCGGCTTACACCGGGGAGCTGTTTTTT
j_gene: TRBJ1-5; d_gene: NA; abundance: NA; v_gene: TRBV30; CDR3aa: CAWSGKQGQPQHF; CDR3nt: TGTGCCTGGAGTGGTAAACAGGGTCAGCCCCAGCATTTT
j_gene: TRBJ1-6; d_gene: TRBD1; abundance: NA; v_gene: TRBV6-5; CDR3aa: CASRRTGVENSPLHF; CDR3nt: TGTGCCAGCAGAAGGACAGGAGTTGAGAATTCACCCCTCCACTTT
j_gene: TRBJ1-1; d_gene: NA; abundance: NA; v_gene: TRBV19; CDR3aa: CASISWASNTEAFF; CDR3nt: TGTGCCAGTATAAGTTGGGCCTCGAACACTGAAGCTTTCTTT
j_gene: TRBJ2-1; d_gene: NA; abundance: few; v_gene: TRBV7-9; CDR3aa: CASSSFSYNEQFF; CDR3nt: TGTGCCAGCAGCTCCTTCTCCTACAATGAGCAGTTCTTC
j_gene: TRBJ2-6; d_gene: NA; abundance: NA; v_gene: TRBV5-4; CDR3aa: CASLRTAGANGLTF; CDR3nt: TGTGCCAGCTTAAGAACGGCTGGGGCCAACGGCCTGACTTTC
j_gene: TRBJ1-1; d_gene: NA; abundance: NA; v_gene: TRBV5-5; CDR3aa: CASARGGLSFF; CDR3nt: TGTGCCAGTGCGCGAGGGGGATTATCTTTCTTT
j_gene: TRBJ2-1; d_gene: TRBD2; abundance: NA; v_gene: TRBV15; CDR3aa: CATRTSGEQFF; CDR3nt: TGTGCCACCCGGACTAGCGGTGAGCAGTTCTTC
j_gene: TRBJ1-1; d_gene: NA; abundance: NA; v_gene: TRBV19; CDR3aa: CASSLWDTQEAFF; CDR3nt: TGTGCCAGTAGCCTCTGGGACACCCAGGAAGCTTTCTTT
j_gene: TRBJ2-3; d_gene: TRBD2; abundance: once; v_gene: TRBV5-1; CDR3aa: CASKRILAGGPDTQYF; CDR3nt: TGCGCCAGTAAGCGTATTCTAGCGGGGGGACCGGATACGCAGTATTTT